One sample yielded the 2 T cell receptor beta chains listed below, sequenced in a study of cytomegalovirus exposure and HLA in healthy donors. PCR involved 60 Vbeta and 13 Jbeta primers. Assay used: immunoSEQ multiplex PCR; TCRdb lists only in-frame clones, some missing. The repertoire consists of 150,000 to 200,000 clones, with roughly 73% occurring once and the leading ten covering around 3.2%. The sample taken for sequencing was PBMCs. These receptors all come from a female donor in good health and CMV-seronegative.

This clone was counted once. The chain recombines TRBV7-3 with TRBJ2-1, with 8 bases matching TRBD2. V shed 5 bases, J shed 2 bases, and the junction held 2 bases outside the gene matches. The CDR3 loop spans 14 amino acids. CDR1 and CDR2 from the germline V gene are SGHTA and FQGTGA. Here the CDR3 reads CASSPGGAYNEQFF. In nucleotides, the CDR3 is TGTGCCAGCAGCCCGGGAGGGGCCTACAATGAGCAGTTCTTC.

The chain combines TRBV15 with TRBJ1-2; D might be TRBD1 (6 bases). CDR1 LNHNV and CDR2 YYDKDF come from the germline V gene (reference sequence). The CDR3 contains 14 residues. Trimming shortened V by 5 bases and J by 8 bases, and 18 bases separated the two germline ends. The CDR3 DNA reads as TGTGCCACCAGCGGTTTACAGGGTTCGGGGGGCTACACCTTC. Protein sequence: CATSGLQGSGGYTF.